A selection of T cell receptor beta chains follows, all from one sample in a study of sequential checkpoint blockade in melanoma. This table comes from immunoSEQ multiplex PCR, and its TCRdb copy is limited to in-frame clones, with some not included. This sample carries about 13,000 clones, around 73% of them seen once, and the ten largest clones take roughly 34%. The sequences come from CD8+ T cells sorted from blood (inferred from file names), collected from a patient given nivolumab and ipilimumab in sequence. The receptors were sampled from a human donor with melanoma. Each CDR3 is given with its conserved first and last residue. D genes are given only for firm matches. Size tells how often a clone was seen (once, few, many) or the class of an expanded clone, and some rows leave it out.

v_call	clone_size	j_call	d_call	cdr3_nt	cdr3_aa
TRBV2	.	TRBJ1-5	TRBD1	TGTGCCAGCAGAGGGGGATTACAGGGGGCAGGTCAGCCCCAGCATTTT	CASRGGLQGAGQPQHF
TRBV10-3	.	TRBJ2-2	.	TGTGCCATACTACTAACAGGGACCGGGGAGCTGTTTTTT	CAILLTGTGELFF
TRBV5-1	few	TRBJ2-1	TRBD1	TGCGCCAGCAGGGACACAGGGGAAAATGAGCAGTTCTTC	CASRDTGENEQFF
TRBV15	.	TRBJ1-2	TRBD1	TGTGCCACCAGCAGCTACGGACAGGGGGACGGCTACACCTTC	CATSSYGQGDGYTF
TRBV18	.	TRBJ1-1	.	TGTGCCAGCTCACCCGGGGTTAAGACTGAAGCTTTCTTT	CASSPGVKTEAFF
TRBV11-2	once	TRBJ2-7	TRBD2	TGTGCCAGCAGCTTTTCGGGGGGGGACATTGGCGCCTACGAGCAGTACTTC	CASSFSGGDIGAYEQYF
TRBV5-1	.	TRBJ2-1	.	TGCGCCAGCAGCCCTTCCCCTAACGGGGATGAGCAGTTCTTC	CASSPSPNGDEQFF
TRBV5-1	.	TRBJ1-1	.	TGCGCCAGCAGCATCGGAGGGCCCTCTGAAGCTTTCTTT	CASSIGGPSEAFF
TRBV2	.	TRBJ2-7	TRBD1	TGTGCCAGCCGTTTCGGGACAGGGGCGTCCGAGCAGTACTTC	CASRFGTGASEQYF
TRBV2	.	TRBJ1-2	TRBD1	TGTGCCAGCACCCCGGGACAGAACTATGGCTACACCTTC	CASTPGQNYGYTF
TRBV18	.	TRBJ1-3	.	TGTACCAGCTCACTCTCGGCAGGGTACGCTGGAAACACCATATATTTT	CTSSLSAGYAGNTIYF
TRBV30	once	TRBJ2-1	.	TGTGCCTGGAGTTCGGGAGACTACAATGAGCAGTTCTTC	CAWSSGDYNEQFF
TRBV5-4	.	TRBJ2-7	.	TGTGCCAGCAGCTTCGCGGGAACCGGCGAGCAGTACTTC	CASSFAGTGEQYF
TRBV4-3	medium-sized	TRBJ1-4	TRBD1	TGCGCCAGCAGCCAAGCGACAGGGCGAGAACTGTTTTTT	CASSQATGRELFF
TRBV5-6	.	TRBJ1-1	.	TGTGCCAGCAAGGGGATGAACACTGAAGCTTTCTTT	CASKGMNTEAFF
TRBV5-1	.	TRBJ2-7	TRBD1	TGCGCCAGCAGCGTTGGACAGGGGGCCTACGAGCAGTACTTC	CASSVGQGAYEQYF
TRBV6-5	.	TRBJ2-4	.	TGTGCCAGCCTCAGTCGAAACATTCAGTACTTC	CASLSRNIQYF
TRBV10-3	.	TRBJ2-1	TRBD2	TGTGCCATCAGTGAGTACCCTAGCGGAACCTACAATGAGCAGTTCTTC	CAISEYPSGTYNEQFF
TRBV27	.	TRBJ2-2	TRBD2	TGTGCCAGCAGTCCCCCTAGCGGGAGACCCGGGGAGCTGTTTTTT	CASSPPSGRPGELFF
TRBV9	.	TRBJ2-7	.	TGTGCCAGCAGCGTCTACGGGACTGGGGCCGAGCAGTACTTC	CASSVYGTGAEQYF
TRBV27	.	TRBJ2-7	TRBD1	TGTGCCAGCATCTTACAGGGGGCCTCTAACGAGCAGTACTTC	CASILQGASNEQYF
TRBV6-1	few	TRBJ2-3	TRBD2	TGTGCCAGCAGTGGGGGACTAGCGGGGGGCCGTAACACAGATACGCAGTATTTT	CASSGGLAGGRNTDTQYF
TRBV4-1	.	TRBJ2-3	TRBD2	TGCGCCAGCAGCCAAGATTCCCTGGGGGGGGACACAGATACGCAGTATTTT	CASSQDSLGGDTDTQYF
TRBV7-3	.	TRBJ2-2	TRBD2	TGTGCCAGCAGCTCGACTAGCGGGGGACCCACCGGGGAGCTGTTTTTT	CASSSTSGGPTGELFF
TRBV29-1	.	TRBJ2-1	.	TGCAGCGTTGAAGACGGCGGCGCCGGCTACAATGAGCAGTTCTTC	CSVEDGGAGYNEQFF
TRBV27	.	TRBJ2-7	.	TGTGCCAGCAGTCCAGGGTTTGGCGAGCAGTACTTC	CASSPGFGEQYF
TRBV5-1	.	TRBJ1-1	.	TGCGCCAGCAGCTTGGCCCCGGGGGGGGCAACTGAAGCTTTCTTT	CASSLAPGGATEAFF
TRBV30	.	TRBJ2-1	TRBD2	TGTGCCTGGGCTAAATTCCCGGGACTAGCGGGAGGGGGGGACAATGAGCAGTTCTTC	CAWAKFPGLAGGGDNEQFF
TRBV21-1	few	TRBJ2-7	.	TGTGCCAGCAGCAAAGTTCCGGGAGGGAACTACGAGCAGTACTTC	CASSKVPGGNYEQYF
TRBV27	.	TRBJ1-2	.	TGTGCCAGCAGCCATGGGGGGTTGGGCGGCTACACCTTC	CASSHGGLGGYTF
TRBV30	few	TRBJ1-6	.	TGTGCCTGGACCCGTCCCTATAATTCACCCCTCCACTTT	CAWTRPYNSPLHF
TRBV27	.	TRBJ2-2	.	TGTGCCAGCAGTCGGAACACCGGGGAGCTGTTTTTT	CASSRNTGELFF
TRBV2	.	TRBJ2-1	.	TGTGCCAGCAGGGGTGGGGGGACGGTCTACAATGAGCAGTTCTTC	CASRGGGTVYNEQFF
TRBV7-9	.	TRBJ1-1	TRBD1	TGTGCCAGCAGCCCCACCGGGACAGGGATATACACTGAAGCTTTCTTT	CASSPTGTGIYTEAFF
TRBV19	.	TRBJ1-6	TRBD1	TGTGCCAGTAGATTTTCAGGGGGCGCGGGTTCACCCCTCCACTTT	CASRFSGGAGSPLHF
TRBV6-5	.	TRBJ2-1	TRBD2	TGTGCCAGCAGTCCACGGGTGGGAGGGGACAATGAGCAGTTCTTC	CASSPRVGGDNEQFF
TRBV10-3	once	TRBJ2-6	.	TGTGCCATTACCGGCAGGGAAGGCTTTGGGGCCAACGTCCTGACTTTC	CAITGREGFGANVLTF
TRBV6-1	.	TRBJ2-7	TRBD1	TGTGCCAGCAGCTACTACAGGGGTTACGAGCAGTACTTC	CASSYYRGYEQYF
TRBV4-3	.	TRBJ1-5	TRBD1	TGCGCCAGCAGCCAAAGGACAGGAGATCAGCCCCAGCATTTT	CASSQRTGDQPQHF
TRBV30	.	TRBJ2-2	TRBD1	TGTGCCTGGAGCCCTACAGGGGTAGGTACCGGGGAGCTGTTTTTT	CAWSPTGVGTGELFF
TRBV6-1	once	TRBJ2-3	TRBD1	TGTGCCAGCAGTGGCCCCCGGGACAGGGGTACAGATACGCAGTATTTT	CASSGPRDRGTDTQYF
TRBV28	medium-sized	TRBJ1-1	.	TGTGCCAGCACCGCTGGACATCTTCGTACTGAAGCTTTCTTT	CASTAGHLRTEAFF
TRBV11-3	.	TRBJ2-7	TRBD1	TGTGCCAGCAGCTTCGGACAGGGCTACGAGCAGTACTTC	CASSFGQGYEQYF
TRBV6-6	.	TRBJ2-7	TRBD1	TGTGCCAGCACCCCCCGGGAAGGGGGCAGGAGGAACGAGCAGTACTTC	CASTPREGGRRNEQYF
TRBV2	.	TRBJ2-1	.	TGTGCCAGCAGGCTCCGGGAGCAGTTCTTC	CASRLREQFF
TRBV27	.	TRBJ2-2	TRBD2	TGTGCCAGCAGTTTATCCGGCGGGAGAATCGTTGGCACCGGGGAGCTGTTTTTT	CASSLSGGRIVGTGELFF
TRBV11-3	.	TRBJ2-7	TRBD1	TGTGCCAGCAGCTCTCCGGGACAGGGCGACGAGCAGTACTTC	CASSSPGQGDEQYF
TRBV7-9	.	TRBJ2-2	TRBD1	TGTGCCAGCAGCTCATGGGGCAGGGGGCGAGGCACCGGGGAGCTGTTTTTT	CASSSWGRGRGTGELFF